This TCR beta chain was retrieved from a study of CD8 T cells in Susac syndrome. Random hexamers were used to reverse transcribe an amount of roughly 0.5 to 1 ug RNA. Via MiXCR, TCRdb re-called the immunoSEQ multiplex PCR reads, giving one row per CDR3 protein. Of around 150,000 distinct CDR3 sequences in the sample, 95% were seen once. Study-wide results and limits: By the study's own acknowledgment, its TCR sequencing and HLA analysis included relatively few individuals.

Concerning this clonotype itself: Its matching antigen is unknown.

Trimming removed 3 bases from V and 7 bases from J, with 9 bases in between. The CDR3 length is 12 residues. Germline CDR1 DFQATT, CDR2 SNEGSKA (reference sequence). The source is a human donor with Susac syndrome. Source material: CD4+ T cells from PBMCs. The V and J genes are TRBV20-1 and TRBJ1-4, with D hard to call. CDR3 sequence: CSASRQTEKLFF. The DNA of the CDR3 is TGCAGTGCTAGTAGGCAGACTGAAAAACTGTTTTTT.